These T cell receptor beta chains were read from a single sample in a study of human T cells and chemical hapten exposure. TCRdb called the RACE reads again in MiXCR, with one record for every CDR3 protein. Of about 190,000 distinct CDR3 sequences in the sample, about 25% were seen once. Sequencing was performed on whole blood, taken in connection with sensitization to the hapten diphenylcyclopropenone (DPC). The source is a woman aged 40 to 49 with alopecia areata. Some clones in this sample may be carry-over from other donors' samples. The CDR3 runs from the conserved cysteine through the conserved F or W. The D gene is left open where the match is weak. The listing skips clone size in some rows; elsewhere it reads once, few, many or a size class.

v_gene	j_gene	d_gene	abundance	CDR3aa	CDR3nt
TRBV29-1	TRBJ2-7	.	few	CSVELGVGNEQYF	TGCAGCGTTGAGCTCGGGGTAGGCAACGAGCAGTACTTC
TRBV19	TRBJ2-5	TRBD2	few	CASSITGGGQETQYF	TGTGCCAGCAGTATAACGGGAGGGGGCCAAGAGACCCAGTACTTC
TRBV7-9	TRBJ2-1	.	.	CASRPDYNEQFF	TGTGCCAGCAGACCCGACTACAATGAGCAGTTCTTC
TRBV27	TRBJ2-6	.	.	CASSLSRALTSGANVLTF	TGTGCCAGCAGTTTATCCCGGGCCCTGACTTCTGGGGCCAACGTCCTGACTTTC
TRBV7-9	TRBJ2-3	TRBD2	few	CASSLAGGQRLDTQYF	TGTGCCAGCAGCTTAGCGGGAGGGCAACGTTTAGATACGCAGTATTTT
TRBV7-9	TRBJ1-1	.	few	CASSLYGRNTEAFF	TGTGCCAGCAGCTTATACGGACGGAACACTGAAGCTTTCTTT
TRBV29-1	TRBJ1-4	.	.	CSAKAATNEKLFF	TGCAGCGCCAAGGCGGCAACTAATGAAAAACTGTTTTTT
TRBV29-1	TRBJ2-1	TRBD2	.	CSVEETSGIDEQFF	TGCAGCGTTGAAGAGACTAGCGGGATAGATGAGCAGTTCTTC
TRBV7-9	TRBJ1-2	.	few	CASSRGVYGYTF	TGTGCCAGCAGCAGGGGTGTCTATGGCTACACCTTC
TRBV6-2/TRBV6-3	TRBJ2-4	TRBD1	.	CASRKTGGAAKNIQYF	TGTGCCAGCAGAAAGACAGGGGGCGCTGCCAAAAACATTCAGTACTTC
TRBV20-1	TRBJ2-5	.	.	CSASYYQETQYF	TGCAGTGCTAGTTACTACCAAGAGACCCAGTACTTC
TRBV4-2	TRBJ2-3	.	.	CASSQGVLTDTQYF	TGTGCCAGCAGCCAAGGGGTCCTCACAGATACGCAGTATTTT
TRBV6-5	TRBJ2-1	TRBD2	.	CASSYLGLAGGDAEQFF	TGCGCCAGCAGTTACTTGGGACTAGCGGGAGGGGACGCTGAGCAGTTCTTC
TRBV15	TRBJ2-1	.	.	CATSRESKGGEQFF	TGTGCCACCAGCAGAGAGAGTAAAGGGGGGGAGCAGTTCTTC
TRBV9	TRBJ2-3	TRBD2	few	CASSVNAGGTGTQYF	TGTGCCAGCAGCGTAAACGCCGGGGGGACGGGTACGCAGTATTTT
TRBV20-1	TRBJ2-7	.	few	CSAGGTGLSYEQYF	TGCAGTGCCGGAGGTACGGGGCTCTCCTACGAGCAGTACTTC
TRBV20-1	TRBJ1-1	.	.	CSALVVNTEAFF	TGCAGTGCCCTAGTTGTGAACACTGAAGCTTTCTTT
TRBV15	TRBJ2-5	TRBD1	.	CATSRAHPPGGWEETQYF	TGTGCCACCAGCAGAGCCCATCCCCCAGGGGGCTGGGAAGAGACCCAGTACTTC
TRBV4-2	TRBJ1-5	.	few	CASSPAEGKPQHF	TGTGCCAGCAGCCCGGCGGAGGGTAAGCCCCAGCATTTT
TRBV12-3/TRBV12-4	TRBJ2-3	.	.	CASSFNKDTQYF	TGTGCCAGCAGTTTCAATAAAGATACGCAGTATTTT
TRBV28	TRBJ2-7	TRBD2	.	CASSTQLAGEKYEQYF	TGTGCCAGCAGTACCCAACTAGCGGGAGAAAAGTACGAGCAGTACTTC
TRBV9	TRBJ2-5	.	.	CASSGGMGAGVQETQYF	TGTGCCAGCAGTGGAGGGATGGGGGCAGGGGTACAAGAGACCCAGTACTTC
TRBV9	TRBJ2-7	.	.	CASSPPWRRWSVYEQYF	TGTGCCAGCAGCCCCCCCTGGAGGAGATGGAGCGTCTACGAGCAGTACTTC
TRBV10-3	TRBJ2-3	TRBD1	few	CAIRTGQGVPDTQYF	TGTGCCATCAGAACGGGACAGGGGGTCCCAGATACGCAGTATTTT
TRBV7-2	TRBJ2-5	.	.	CASSLWQETQYF	TGTGCCAGCAGCTTATGGCAAGAGACCCAGTACTTC
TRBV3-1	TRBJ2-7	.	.	CASSQDGGRGYEQYF	TGTGCCAGCAGCCAAGACGGGGGCCGAGGGTACGAGCAGTACTTC
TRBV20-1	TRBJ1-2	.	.	CSARPEYYGYTF	TGCAGTGCTAGACCCGAGTACTATGGCTACACCTTC
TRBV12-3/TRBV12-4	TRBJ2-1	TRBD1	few	CASSPAPGQGARNEQFF	TGTGCCAGCAGCCCCGCCCCGGGACAGGGGGCGCGAAATGAGCAGTTCTTC
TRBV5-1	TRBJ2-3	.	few	CASSLSEADTQYF	TGCGCCAGCAGCTTGTCCGAAGCAGATACGCAGTATTTT
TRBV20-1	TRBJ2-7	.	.	CSARDPAGSTYEQYF	TGCAGTGCTAGAGATCCGGCCGGGTCTACCTACGAGCAGTACTTC
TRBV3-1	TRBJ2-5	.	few	CASTSAGGSETQYF	TGTGCCAGCACGTCCGCGGGCGGTTCGGAGACCCAGTACTTC
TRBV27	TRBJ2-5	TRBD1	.	CASSPGQVWGTQYF	TGTGCCAGCAGTCCCGGACAGGTCTGGGGGACCCAGTACTTC
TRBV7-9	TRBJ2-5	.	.	CASTQAGLETQYF	TGTGCCAGCACCCAGGCGGGGCTAGAGACCCAGTACTTC
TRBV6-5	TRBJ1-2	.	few	CASSYGTARGYTF	TGTGCCAGCAGTTACGGGACGGCCCGTGGCTACACCTTC
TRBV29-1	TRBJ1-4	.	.	CSVGGSIGEKLFF	TGCAGCGTTGGGGGGTCTATTGGGGAAAAACTGTTTTTT
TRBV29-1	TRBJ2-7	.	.	CSVEDLRGGASYEQYF	TGCAGCGTTGAAGATCTCAGGGGGGGCGCGTCCTACGAGCAGTACTTC
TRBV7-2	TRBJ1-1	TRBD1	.	CASSSQGGRVSTEAFF	TGTGCCAGCAGCTCACAGGGGGGCAGGGTAAGCACTGAAGCTTTCTTT
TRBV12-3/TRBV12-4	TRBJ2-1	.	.	CASSLAWAGHSNEQFF	TGTGCCAGCAGTTTAGCGTGGGCAGGTCATAGCAATGAGCAGTTCTTC
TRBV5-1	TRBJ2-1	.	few	CASSLGQGINEQFF	TGCGCCAGCTCTCTCGGGCAGGGTATCAATGAGCAGTTCTTC
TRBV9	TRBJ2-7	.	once	CASSANEGREQYF	TGTGCCAGCAGCGCGAACGAAGGGAGAGAGCAGTACTTC
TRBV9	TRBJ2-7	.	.	CASSGGTAYEQYF	TGTGCCAGCAGCGGCGGGACCGCCTACGAGCAGTACTTC
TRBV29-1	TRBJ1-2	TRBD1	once	CSADDRGAYTF	TGCAGCGCTGACGACAGGGGGGCCTACACCTTC
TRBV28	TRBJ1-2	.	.	CASHWGAGLGYTF	TGTGCCAGCCACTGGGGGGCAGGCCTAGGCTACACCTTC
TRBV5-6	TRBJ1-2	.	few	CASSQSERGYTF	TGTGCCAGCAGCCAGTCAGAGCGGGGCTACACCTTC
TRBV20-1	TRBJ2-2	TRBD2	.	CSASSVSGRNTGELFF	TGCAGTGCTAGTTCCGTTAGCGGGAGGAACACCGGGGAGCTGTTTTTT
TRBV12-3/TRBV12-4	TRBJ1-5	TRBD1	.	CASSVDRGPVEPQHF	TGTGCCAGCAGTGTGGACAGGGGCCCAGTTGAGCCCCAGCATTTT
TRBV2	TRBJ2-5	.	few	CASSDWVSDETQYF	TGTGCCAGCAGTGATTGGGTTAGCGACGAGACCCAGTACTTC
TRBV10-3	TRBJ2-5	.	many	CAISESEQETQYF	TGTGCCATCAGTGAGTCCGAGCAAGAGACCCAGTACTTC
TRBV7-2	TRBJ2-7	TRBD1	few	CASSLGGRGLYEQYF	TGTGCCAGCAGCTTAGGGGGCAGGGGGCTCTACGAGCAGTACTTC
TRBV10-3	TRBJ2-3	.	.	CAISGGNIAAGTDTQYF	TGTGCCATCAGTGGTGGGAACATCGCAGCCGGCACAGATACGCAGTATTTT
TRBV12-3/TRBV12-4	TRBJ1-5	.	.	CASSFGENQPQHF	TGTGCCAGCAGTTTTGGGGAGAATCAGCCCCAGCATTTT
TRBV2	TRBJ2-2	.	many	CASSGEVAGLGELFF	TGTGCCAGCAGTGGAGAAGTCGCGGGATTGGGGGAGCTGTTTTTT
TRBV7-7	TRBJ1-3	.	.	CASSPTAGAGNTIYF	TGTGCTAGCAGCCCTACGGCAGGGGCAGGAAACACCATATATTTT
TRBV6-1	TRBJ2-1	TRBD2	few	CASSAGTRIYNEQFF	TGTGCCAGCAGTGCCGGGACTAGGATCTACAATGAGCAGTTCTTC
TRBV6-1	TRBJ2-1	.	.	CASSEESRPPYNEQFF	TGTGCCAGCAGTGAAGAATCGCGTCCCCCTTACAATGAGCAGTTCTTC
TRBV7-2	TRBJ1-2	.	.	CASRLPGPPFYTF	TGTGCCAGCCGCCTACCGGGACCCCCTTTCTACACCTTC
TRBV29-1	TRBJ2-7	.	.	CSVPAPSPYEQYF	TGCAGCGTTCCAGCCCCCAGCCCCTACGAGCAGTACTTC
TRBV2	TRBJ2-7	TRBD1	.	CASRRQGNYEQYF	TGTGCCAGCAGAAGACAGGGGAACTACGAGCAGTACTTC